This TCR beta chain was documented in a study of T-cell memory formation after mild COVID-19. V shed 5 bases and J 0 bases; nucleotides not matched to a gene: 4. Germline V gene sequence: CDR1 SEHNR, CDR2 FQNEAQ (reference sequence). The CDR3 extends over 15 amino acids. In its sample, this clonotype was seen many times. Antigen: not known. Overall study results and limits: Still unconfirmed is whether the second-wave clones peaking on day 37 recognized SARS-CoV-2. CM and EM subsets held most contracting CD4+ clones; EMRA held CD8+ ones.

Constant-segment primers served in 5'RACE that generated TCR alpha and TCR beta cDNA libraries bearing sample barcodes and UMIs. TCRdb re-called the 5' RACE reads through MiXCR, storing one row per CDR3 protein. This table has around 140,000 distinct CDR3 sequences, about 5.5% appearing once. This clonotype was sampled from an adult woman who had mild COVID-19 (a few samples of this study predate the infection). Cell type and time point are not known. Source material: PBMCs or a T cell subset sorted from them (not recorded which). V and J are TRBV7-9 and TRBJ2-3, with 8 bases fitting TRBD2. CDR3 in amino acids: CASSKTSGSTDTQYF. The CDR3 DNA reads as TGTGCCAGCAGCAAAACTAGCGGAAGCACAGATACGCAGTATTTT. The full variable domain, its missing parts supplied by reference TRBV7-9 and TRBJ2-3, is DTGVSQNPRHKITKRGQNVTFRCDPISEHNRLYWYRQTLGQGPEFLTYFQNEAQLEKSRLLSDRFSAERPKGSFSTLEIQRTEQGDSAMYLCASSKTSGSTDTQYFGPGTRLTVL.